Below are 24 T cell receptor beta chains sequenced from a single sample in a study of blood T cell repertoires in COVID-19 (dated by TCRdb to the early 2020s). The protocol used for the library was the immunoSEQ multiplex PCR assay. TCRdb mirrors the immuneACCESS table, restricted to in-frame sequences. Some clones are absent from its copies; in checked studies, under half trace to an unresolved V gene, and the reason for the others is unknown. Counted in this sample were 200,000 to 250,000 clones; 86% of them appeared once. About 4% of the sample is in the top ten clones. Sequenced: PBMCs or T cells enriched from blood (not recorded which). Receptors originate from a woman in her forties with acute COVID-19.

J is TRBJ2-3 and V is TRBV18, with a weak D call TRBD2 (5 bases). V lost 1 base to trimming and J lost 4 bases, with 9 bases between them. CDR1 is KGHSH and CDR2 is LQKENI in the germline V gene. CDR3 size: 14 residues. For the CDR3, the DNA is TGTGCCAGCTCACCACAACTAGGAGCAGATACGCAGTATTTT. Translation gives CASSPQLGADTQYF.

The chain has TRBV29-1 and TRBJ1-1; D ambiguous. The CDR3 is 11 amino acids. Germline loops: CDR1 SQVTM, CDR2 ANQGSEA. The ends were cut back, 7 bases at V and 4 bases at J, with 10 bases in the middle. DNA for the CDR3: TGCAGCGGCAGGAGGCGCACTGAAGCTTTCTTT. Protein product: CSGRRRTEAFF.

This chain joins TRBV5-1 and TRBJ1-2; D not certain. Germline-derived CDR1 and CDR2 are SGHRS and YFSETQ. V was shortened by 3 bases and J by 4 bases, with 19 bases between the two germline ends. This CDR3 comprises 16 residues. The DNA of the CDR3 is TGCGCCAGCAGCTACGGGAGTGACAAGGCTGTCTATGGCTACACCTTC. Translation: CASSYGSDKAVYGYTF.

This chain's CDR3 is CASSPRRTGSTGELFF. In nucleotides, the CDR3 is TGTGCCAGCAGCCCGCGAAGGACAGGGAGCACCGGGGAGCTGTTTTTT. V gene TRBV9 combines with J gene TRBJ2-2, with 8 nucleotides matching TRBD1. The CDR3 covers 16 residues. V was pared by 4 bases and J by 4 bases, with 9 bases of the junction left unmatched. Germline-derived CDR1 and CDR2 are SGDLS and YYNGEE.

The V gene is TRBV19, the J gene TRBJ2-1; 9 bases match TRBD2. This CDR3 comprises 14 residues. Germline loops: CDR1 LNHDA, CDR2 SQIVND (reference sequence). The V segment lost 8 bases and the J segment 6 bases; nucleotides outside the gene matches: 8. CDR3 in amino acids: CASLKRGASNEQFF. CDR3 nucleotides: TGTGCCAGTCTAAAGCGGGGGGCATCCAATGAGCAGTTCTTC.

The genes are TRBV18 and TRBJ2-4; 7 nucleotides align to TRBD2. Unmatched junction bases numbered 9, after V lost 6 bases and J lost 7 bases. This CDR3 is 14 amino acids long. Germline CDR1 KGHSH, CDR2 LQKENI. In DNA, the CDR3 is TGTGCCAGCTCCACCGCGCAGGGAGGGAACATTCAGTACTTC. Its translation: CASSTAQGGNIQYF.

The rearrangement links TRBV6-6 to TRBJ1-5, with D maybe TRBD1 (5 bases). The V gene's germline CDR1 is MNHNY and CDR2 SVGAGI (reference sequence). V dropped 10 bases and J dropped 3 bases, with 13 bases sitting between them. CDR3 size: 13 residues. The CDR3 nucleotides read TGTGCCAACGCCCAGGGTATCAATCAGCCCCAGCATTTT. Translated: CANAQGINQPQHF.

The chain has TRBV4-1 and TRBJ1-1, with TRBD1 matching over 8 bases. Trimming cost V 3 bases and J 3 bases; bases outside gene matches: 6. The germline CDR1 and CDR2 sequences are MGHRA and YSYEKL. The CDR3 extends over 15 amino acids. The CDR3 sequence is CASSHPDRDDTEAFF. The CDR3 nucleotides are TGCGCCAGCAGCCACCCGGACAGGGACGACACTGAAGCTTTCTTT.

The V gene is TRBV21-1, the J gene TRBJ1-4. TRBV21-1 represents a pseudogene. The CDR3 covers 17 residues. The chain's CDR3 is CASSPCGPSFRIEKLFF. The DNA for the CDR3 is TGTGCCAGCAGCCCCTGCGGGCCGAGCTTCAGGATTGAAAAACTGTTTTTT.

V and J are TRBV3-1 (or the pseudogene TRBV3-2) and TRBJ1-2, with D perhaps matching TRBD1 (6 bases). V was pared by 2 bases and J by 8 bases, with 12 bases between. Germline assignment: CDR1 LGHDT and CDR2 YNNKEL (reference sequence). The CDR3 runs 13 residues. DNA of the CDR3: TGTGCCAGCAGCCAAAGGGCAGGGGACGGCTACACCTTC. Residues: CASSQRAGDGYTF.

CDR3 protein: CASSDQQGGTNEKLFF. CDR3 nucleotides: TGTGCCAGCAGTGACCAACAGGGTGGCACTAATGAAAAACTGTTTTTT. The genes are TRBV25-1 and TRBJ1-4, with D perhaps TRBD1 (6 bases). Trimming removed 3 bases at V and 2 bases at J, with 13 bases between. From germline, CDR1 is MGHDK and CDR2 SYGVNS. The CDR3 totals 16 residues.

The chain joins TRBV19 to TRBJ2-7, with TRBD2 matching over 9 bases. This CDR3 spans 15 amino acids. Looked up from germline, CDR1 is LNHDA and CDR2 is SQIVND (reference sequence). The junction had 10 bases not matched to a gene; V was cut back by 4 bases and J by 6 bases. CDR3 nucleotides: TGTGCCAGTAGTACCGCTCCGGGACTAGCTCTCGAGCAGTACTTC. Amino acid sequence: CASSTAPGLALEQYF.

The CDR3 is CAISGNRGEGAFF. The CDR3, as DNA: TGTGCCATCAGTGGCAACAGGGGAGAGGGAGCTTTCTTT. J is TRBJ1-1 and V is TRBV10-3; 7 bases fit TRBD1. J gave up 10 bases and V 4 bases, and 9 bases lay outside the gene matches. Germline CDR1 is ENHRY and CDR2 is SYGVKD. The CDR3 loop spans 13 amino acids.

The chain joins TRBV19 to TRBJ1-2, with 12 bases aligning to TRBD1. J lost 8 bases, V lost 5 bases, and 9 bases had no gene match. The CDR3 is 15 residues long. Germline V gene lookup returns CDR1 LNHDA and CDR2 SQIVND (reference sequence). The CDR3 DNA reads as TGTGCCAGTAGTGGGGACAGGGGGCCCCTGGGAGGCTACACCTTC. It is translated as CASSGDRGPLGGYTF. Together with reference TRBV19 and TRBJ1-2, the CDR3 gives the full variable domain: DGGITQSPKYLFRKEGQNVTLSCEQNLNHDAMYWYRQDPGQGLRLIYYSQIVNDFQKGDIAEGYSVSREKKESFPLTVTSAQKNPTAFYLCASSGDRGPLGGYTFGSGTRLTVV.

The chain combines TRBV12-3 or TRBV12-4 with TRBJ1-1; possibly TRBD1 for D (6 bases). This CDR3 is built from 13 residues. Trimming cost V 6 bases and J 6 bases, with 14 bases left between them. The CDR3 sequence: CASSLHRAAEAFF. DNA of the CDR3: TGTGCCAGCAGCCTACACAGGGCGGCTGAAGCTTTCTTT.

The rearrangement joins TRBV19 to TRBJ1-2, with a possible D match to TRBD1 (6 bases). The CDR3 contains 13 residues. Germline V lookup: CDR1 LNHDA, CDR2 SQIVND (reference sequence). V dropped 2 bases and J dropped 5 bases, with 9 bases sitting between them. Written as DNA, the CDR3 is TGTGCCAGTAGTATAACAACAGGGTATGGCTACACCTTC. This encodes CASSITTGYGYTF.

The genes are TRBV29-1 and TRBJ1-1; 7 bases match TRBD1. Germline loops: CDR1 SQVTM, CDR2 ANQGSEA. After removal of 4 bases from V and 1 base from J, the junction contained 6 bases not matched to a gene. This CDR3 region has 14 residues. CDR3 amino acids: CSVVDRRTNTEAFF. The CDR3 DNA sequence: TGCAGCGTTGTGGACAGGCGGACGAACACTGAAGCTTTCTTT.

The V call is TRBV19, the J call TRBJ2-2, with a weak D call TRBD2 (5 bases). CDR3 size: 18 residues. Trimming cost V 3 bases and J 0 bases, with 17 bases left between them. CDR1 and CDR2 (germline): LNHDA, SQIVND (reference sequence). CDR3 nucleotide sequence: TGTGCCAGTAGTATTAGATTAAGCGGCTTCGCGAACACCGGGGAGCTGTTTTTT. Protein product: CASSIRLSGFANTGELFF.

V and J are TRBV19 and TRBJ2-1; tentative D call: TRBD1 (6 bases). The V gene's germline CDR1 is LNHDA and CDR2 SQIVND (reference sequence). The CDR3 loop spans 17 amino acids. V lost 0 bases, J lost 1 base, and 13 bases lay in between. The CDR3 coding sequence is TGTGCCAGTAGTATAGACCCACGGGACACTTCCTACAATGAGCAGTTCTTC. Amino acids: CASSIDPRDTSYNEQFF.

The chain links TRBV3-1 (or the pseudogene TRBV3-2) to TRBJ1-5; perhaps TRBD1 as D (5 bases). The CDR3 loop spans 14 amino acids. CDR1 is LGHDT and CDR2 is YNNKEL in the germline V gene (reference sequence). Trimming stripped 5 bases from V and 8 bases from J, with 16 bases between. CDR3 DNA sequence: TGTGCCAGCAGCTCTAGACGGGGACTTGAGCCCCAGCATTTT. Amino acid sequence: CASSSRRGLEPQHF.

The chain has TRBV27 and TRBJ2-7; TRBD1 agrees at 12 bases. J gave up 5 bases and V 5 bases, and 4 bases lay outside the gene matches. In germline, CDR1 is MNHEY, CDR2 SMNVEV (reference sequence). This CDR3 is 14 amino acids long. In DNA, the CDR3 is TGTGCCAGCAGTCTAGGGACAGGGGGCAACGAGCAGTACTTC. It codes for CASSLGTGGNEQYF.

This clone has only one observation. The genes are TRBV7-6 and TRBJ1-3; D unclear. Between the trimmed V and J ends, which lost 5 bases and 3 bases, there was a span of 20 bases. The germline CDR1 and CDR2 sequences are SGHVS and FNYEAQ. This CDR3 has 17 residues. CDR3 region: CASSAPAGREVGNTIYF. In DNA form, the CDR3 reads TGTGCCAGCAGCGCACCCGCGGGAAGGGAGGTTGGAAACACCATATATTTT.

V and J are TRBV12-3 or TRBV12-4 and TRBJ2-1; D uncertain. V was pared by 3 bases and J by 6 bases, with 6 bases between. The CDR3 spans 12 residues. In DNA form, the CDR3 reads TGTGCCAGCAGTTTGTCGCGCAATGAGCAGTTCTTC. It is translated as CASSLSRNEQFF.

This chain uses TRBV3-1 (or the pseudogene TRBV3-2) with TRBJ1-2; D may be TRBD1 (6 bases). Trimming took 1 base from V and 4 from J, leaving 13 bases between them. CDR1 is LGHDT, CDR2 YNNKEL, per germline (reference sequence). This CDR3 spans 15 amino acids. The CDR3 DNA reads as TGTGCCAGCAGCCAAGGCAGGGCAGGGGCCTATGGCTACACCTTC. As protein: CASSQGRAGAYGYTF.